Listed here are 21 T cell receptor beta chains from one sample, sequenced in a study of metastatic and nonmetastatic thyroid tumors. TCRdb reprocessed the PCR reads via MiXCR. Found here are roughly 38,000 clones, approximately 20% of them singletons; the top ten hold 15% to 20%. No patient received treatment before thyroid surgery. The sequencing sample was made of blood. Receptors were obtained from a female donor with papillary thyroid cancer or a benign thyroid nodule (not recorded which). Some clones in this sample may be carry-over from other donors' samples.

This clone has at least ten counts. The CDR3: CSARDTKGGSGSYEQYF. CDR3 DNA: TGCAGTGCTAGAGATACCAAGGGTGGGAGTGGCTCTTATGAGCAGTACTTC. The V call is TRBV20-1, the J call TRBJ2-7, with D possibly TRBD2 on 5 matching bases. Germline CDR1 DFQATT, CDR2 SNEGSKA (reference sequence). Trimming took off 0 bases at V and 7 bases at J, with 25 bases between the two ends. The CDR3 consists of 17 residues.

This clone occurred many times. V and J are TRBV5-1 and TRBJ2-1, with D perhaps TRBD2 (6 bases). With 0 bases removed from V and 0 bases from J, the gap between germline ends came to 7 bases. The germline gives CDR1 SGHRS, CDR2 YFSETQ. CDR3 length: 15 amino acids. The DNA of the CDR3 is TGCGCCAGCAGCTTGGCGGGAGCCTCCTACAATGAGCAGTTCTTC. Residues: CASSLAGASYNEQFF. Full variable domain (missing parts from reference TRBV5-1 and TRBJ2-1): KAGVTQTPRYLIKTRGQQVTLSCSPISGHRSVSWYQQTPGQGLQFLFEYFSETQRNKGNFPGRFSGRQFSNSRSEMNVSTLELGDSALYLCASSLAGASYNEQFFGPGTRLTVL.

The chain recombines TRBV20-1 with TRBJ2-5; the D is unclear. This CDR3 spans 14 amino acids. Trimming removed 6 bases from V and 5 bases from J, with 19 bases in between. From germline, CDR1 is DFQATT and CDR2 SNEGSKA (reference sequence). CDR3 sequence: CSAPKYGHGETQYF. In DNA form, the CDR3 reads TGCAGTGCACCCAAGTACGGGCATGGGGAGACCCAGTACTTC.

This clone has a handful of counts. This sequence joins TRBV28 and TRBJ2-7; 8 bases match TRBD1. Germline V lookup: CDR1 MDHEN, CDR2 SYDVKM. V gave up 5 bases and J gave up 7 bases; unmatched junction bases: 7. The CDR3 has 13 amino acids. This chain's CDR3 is CASSTGQGGEQYF. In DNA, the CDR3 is TGTGCCAGCAGTACCGGACAGGGCGGGGAGCAGTACTTC.

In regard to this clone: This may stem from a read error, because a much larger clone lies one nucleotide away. CDR3 nucleotide sequence: TGCAGTGCCGAATCTCTGGACAGGGGGCGGAATGAGCAGTTCTTC. This sequence encodes CSAESLDRGRNEQFF. The J gene is TRBJ2-1, the V gene TRBV20-1; TRBD1 matches 11 bases. V was pared by 6 bases and J by 7 bases, with 11 bases of the junction left unmatched. CDR1 is DFQATT, CDR2 SNEGSKA, per germline (reference sequence). This CDR3 comprises 15 residues.

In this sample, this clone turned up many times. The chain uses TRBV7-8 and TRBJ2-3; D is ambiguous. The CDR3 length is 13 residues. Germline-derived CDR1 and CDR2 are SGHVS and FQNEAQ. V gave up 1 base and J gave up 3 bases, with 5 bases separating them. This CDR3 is CASSLEGTDTQYF. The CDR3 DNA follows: TGTGCCAGCAGCTTAGAAGGTACAGATACGCAGTATTTT. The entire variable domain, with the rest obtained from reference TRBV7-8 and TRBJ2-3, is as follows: GAGVSQSPRYKVAKRGQDVALRCDPISGHVSLFWYQQALGQGPEFLTYFQNEAQLDKSGLPSDRFFAERPEGSVSTLKIQRTQQEDSAVYLCASSLEGTDTQYFGPGTRLTVL.

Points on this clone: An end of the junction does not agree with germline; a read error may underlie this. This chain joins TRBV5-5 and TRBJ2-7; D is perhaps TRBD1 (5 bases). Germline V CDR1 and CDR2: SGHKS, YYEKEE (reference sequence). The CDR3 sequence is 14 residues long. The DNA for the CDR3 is TGTGCCAGCATCTTGGGTGGACACCCTAACGAGCAGTACTTC. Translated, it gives CASILGGHPNEQYF. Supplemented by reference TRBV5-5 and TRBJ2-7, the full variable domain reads DAGVTQSPTHLIKTRGQQVTLRCSPISGHKSVSWYQQVLGQGPQFIFQYYEKEERGRGNFPDRFSARQFPNYSSELNVNALLLGDSALYLCASILGGHPNEQYFGPGTRLTVT.

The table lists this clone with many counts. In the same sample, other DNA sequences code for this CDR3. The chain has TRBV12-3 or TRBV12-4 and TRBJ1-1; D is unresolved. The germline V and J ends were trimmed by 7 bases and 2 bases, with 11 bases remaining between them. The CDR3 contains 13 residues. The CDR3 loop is CASIPGANTEAFF. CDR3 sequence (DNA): TGTGCCAGCATCCCGGGAGCTAACACTGAAGCTTTCTTT.

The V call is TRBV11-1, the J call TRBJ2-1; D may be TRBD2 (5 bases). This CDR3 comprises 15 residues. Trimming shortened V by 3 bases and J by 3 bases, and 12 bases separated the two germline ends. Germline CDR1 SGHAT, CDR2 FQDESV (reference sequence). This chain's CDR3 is CASSLVIGIYNEQFF. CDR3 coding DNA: TGTGCCAGCAGCTTGGTGATCGGGATCTACAATGAGCAGTTCTTC.

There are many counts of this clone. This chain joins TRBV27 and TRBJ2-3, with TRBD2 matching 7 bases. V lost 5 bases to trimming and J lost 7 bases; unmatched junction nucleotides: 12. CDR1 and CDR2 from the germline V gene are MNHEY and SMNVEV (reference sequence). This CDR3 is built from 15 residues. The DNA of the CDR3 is TGTGCCAGCAGTCCCTACCCCGGGAGGTCAAATACGCAGTATTTT. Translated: CASSPYPGRSNTQYF.

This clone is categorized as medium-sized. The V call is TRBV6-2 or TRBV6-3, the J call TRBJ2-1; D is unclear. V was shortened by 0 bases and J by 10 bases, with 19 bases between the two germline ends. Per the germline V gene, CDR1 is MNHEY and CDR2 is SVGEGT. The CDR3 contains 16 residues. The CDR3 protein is CASSYSIGSGFGEQFF. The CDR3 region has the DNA TGTGCCAGCAGTTACTCGATAGGCTCAGGCTTCGGGGAGCAGTTCTTC.

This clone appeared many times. CDR3 protein: CAISEGLAYEQFF. The DNA of the CDR3 is TGTGCCATCAGTGAAGGACTAGCCTATGAGCAGTTCTTC. The chain couples TRBV10-3 to TRBJ2-1; 8 nucleotides match TRBD2. The CDR3 sequence is 13 residues long. V shed 3 bases and J 8 bases; nucleotides not matched to a gene: 3. Germline V gives CDR1 ENHRY, CDR2 SYGVKD.

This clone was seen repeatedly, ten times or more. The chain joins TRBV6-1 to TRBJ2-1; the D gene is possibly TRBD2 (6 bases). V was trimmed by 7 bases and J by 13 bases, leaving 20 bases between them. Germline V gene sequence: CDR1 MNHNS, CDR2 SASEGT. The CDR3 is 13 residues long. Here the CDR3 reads CASNYGGGDPQFF. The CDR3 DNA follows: TGTGCCAGCAACTACGGAGGCGGGGACCCACAGTTCTTC.

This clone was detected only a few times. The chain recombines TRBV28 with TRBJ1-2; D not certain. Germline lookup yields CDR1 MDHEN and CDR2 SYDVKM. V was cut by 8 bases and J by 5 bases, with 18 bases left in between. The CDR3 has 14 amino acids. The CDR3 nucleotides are TGTGCCAGCCACCGTACATTGGCCAATTATGGCTACACCTTC. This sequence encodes CASHRTLANYGYTF.

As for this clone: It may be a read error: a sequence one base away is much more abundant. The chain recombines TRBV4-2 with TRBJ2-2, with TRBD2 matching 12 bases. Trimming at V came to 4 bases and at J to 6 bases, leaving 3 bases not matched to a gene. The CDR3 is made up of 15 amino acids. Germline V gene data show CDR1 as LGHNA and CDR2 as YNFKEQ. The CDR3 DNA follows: TGTGCCAGCAGCCGGACTAGCGGGATATCCGGGGAGCTGTTTTTT. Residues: CASSRTSGISGELFF.

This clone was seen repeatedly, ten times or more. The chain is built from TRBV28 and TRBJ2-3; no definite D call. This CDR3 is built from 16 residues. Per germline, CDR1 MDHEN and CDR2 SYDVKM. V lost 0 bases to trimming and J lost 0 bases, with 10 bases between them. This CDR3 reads CASSLWTPASTDTQYF. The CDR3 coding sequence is TGTGCCAGCAGTTTATGGACTCCCGCTAGCACAGATACGCAGTATTTT.

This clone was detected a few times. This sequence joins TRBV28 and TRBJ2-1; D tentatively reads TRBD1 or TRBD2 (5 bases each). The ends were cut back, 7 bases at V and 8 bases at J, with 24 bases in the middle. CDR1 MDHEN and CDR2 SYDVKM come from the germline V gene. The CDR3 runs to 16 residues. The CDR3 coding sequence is TGTGCCAGCATAGCCTACAGGTTACTAGACGATTATGAGCAGTTCTTC. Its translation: CASIAYRLLDDYEQFF.

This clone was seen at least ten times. CDR3 in DNA: TGTGCCAGCAGCTTGGACTCTTCCTACTACAATGAGCAGTTCTTC. Translating gives CASSLDSSYYNEQFF. This chain links TRBV7-8 with TRBJ2-1; D perhaps matches TRBD2 (5 bases). Germline values: CDR1 SGHVS, CDR2 FQNEAQ. The CDR3 length is 15 residues. Between the trimmed V and J ends, which lost 3 bases and 3 bases, there was a span of 12 bases.

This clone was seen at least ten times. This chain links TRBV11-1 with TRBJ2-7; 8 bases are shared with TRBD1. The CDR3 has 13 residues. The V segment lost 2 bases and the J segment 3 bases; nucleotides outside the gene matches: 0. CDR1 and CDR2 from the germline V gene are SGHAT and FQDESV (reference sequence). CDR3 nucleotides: TGTGCCAGCAGCTTAACAGGGGGCTACGAGCAGTACTTC. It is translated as CASSLTGGYEQYF.

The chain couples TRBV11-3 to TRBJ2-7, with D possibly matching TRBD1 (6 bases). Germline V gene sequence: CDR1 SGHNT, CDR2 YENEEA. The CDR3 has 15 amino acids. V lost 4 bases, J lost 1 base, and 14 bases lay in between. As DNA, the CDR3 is TGTGCCAGCAGCTACCGGACAGATCCTTCCTACGAGCAGTACTTC. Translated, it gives CASSYRTDPSYEQYF.

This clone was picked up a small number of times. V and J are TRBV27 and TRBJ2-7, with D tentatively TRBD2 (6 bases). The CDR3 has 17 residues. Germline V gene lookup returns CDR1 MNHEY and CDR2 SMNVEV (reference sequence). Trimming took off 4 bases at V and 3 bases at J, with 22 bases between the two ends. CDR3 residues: CASSSLAVGPGGYEQYF. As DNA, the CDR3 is TGTGCCAGCAGTTCGCTAGCTGTAGGGCCCGGGGGCTACGAGCAGTACTTC.